This TCR beta chain was recovered during a study of CD8+CD57+ T cells in acquired aplastic anemia. In its sample, this clonotype was seen once. From germline, CDR1 is SGHVS and CDR2 FQNEAQ. V gave up 1 base and J gave up 2 bases; unmatched junction bases: 3. The CDR3 is 16 residues long. TCR beta VDJ and CDR3 were profiled, and genomic DNA was the template. One entry per CDR3 protein, called by TCRdb with MiXCR from the reads. Of about 190,000 distinct CDR3 sequences listed, around 50% are singletons. This chain joins TRBV7-8 and TRBJ2-5; 11 nucleotides align to TRBD2. Sequencing was done on a sample of sorted CD4+, CD8+, or CD8+CD57+ T cells (not recorded which) from PBMCs. The TCR was taken from a human donor in good health, serving as a control. CDR3 nucleotides: TGTGCCAGCAGCTTAGGGGCTAGCGGGGGGCAAGAGACCCAGTACTTC. This gives the protein CASSLGASGGQETQYF.